This T cell receptor beta chain was observed in a study of identical twins. Template switching added a universal primer site; cDNA carried unique molecular identifiers. TCRdb ran MiXCR on the 5' RACE reads and lists one entry per CDR3 protein. The sample includes 250,000 to 350,000 distinct CDR3 sequences, roughly 10% of them seen just once. Concerning this clonotype: Its antigen is currently unknown.

V shed 10 bases and J shed 9 bases, with 24 bases lying between them. The germline CDR1 and CDR2 sequences are ENHRY and SYGVKD. The CDR3 spans 14 residues. Study-level points and caveats: In drawing conclusions, the study used cross-sectional statistical analysis and did not follow the same donors. Out-of-frame alpha sequences shared by twins showed excess low generation probability. Part of the zero-insertion signal could reflect confounding by invariant MAIT and iNKT cells.

This same sample was also part of a study on yellow fever vaccine responses in identical twins.

The chain joins TRBV10-3 to TRBJ2-5, with a weak D call TRBD2 (7 bases). The source is a woman in her late teens or twenties in good health. Sequencing was carried out using CD8+ T cells sorted from blood. This CDR3 is CATCCREGGAAQYF. CDR3 nucleotides: TGTGCCACCTGCTGCCGGGAAGGGGGGGCGGCCCAGTACTTC.